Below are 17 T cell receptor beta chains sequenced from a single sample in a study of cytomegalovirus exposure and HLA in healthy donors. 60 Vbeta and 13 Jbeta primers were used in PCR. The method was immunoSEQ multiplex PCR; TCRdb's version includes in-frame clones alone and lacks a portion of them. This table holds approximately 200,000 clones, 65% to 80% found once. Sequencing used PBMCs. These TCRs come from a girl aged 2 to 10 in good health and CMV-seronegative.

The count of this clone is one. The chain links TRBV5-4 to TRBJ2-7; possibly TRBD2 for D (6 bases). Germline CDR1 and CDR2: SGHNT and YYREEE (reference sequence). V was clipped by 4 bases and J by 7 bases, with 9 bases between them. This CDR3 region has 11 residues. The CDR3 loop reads CASSRGGEQYF. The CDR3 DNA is TGTGCCAGCAGCAGGGGAGGTGAGCAGTACTTC.

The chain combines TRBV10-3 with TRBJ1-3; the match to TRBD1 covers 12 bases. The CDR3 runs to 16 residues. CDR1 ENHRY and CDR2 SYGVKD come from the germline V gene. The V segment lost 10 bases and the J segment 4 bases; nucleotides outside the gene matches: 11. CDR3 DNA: TGTGCCAGTTTAAACCGGGACAGGGGGCCGGGAAACACCATATATTTT. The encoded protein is CASLNRDRGPGNTIYF.

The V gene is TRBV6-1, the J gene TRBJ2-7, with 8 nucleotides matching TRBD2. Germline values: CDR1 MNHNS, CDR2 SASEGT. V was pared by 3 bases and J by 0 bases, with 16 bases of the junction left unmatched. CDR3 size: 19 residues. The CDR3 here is CASSDSASGFPFISYEQYF. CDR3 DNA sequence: TGTGCCAGCAGTGATTCGGCTAGCGGGTTCCCCTTCATCTCCTACGAGCAGTACTTC.

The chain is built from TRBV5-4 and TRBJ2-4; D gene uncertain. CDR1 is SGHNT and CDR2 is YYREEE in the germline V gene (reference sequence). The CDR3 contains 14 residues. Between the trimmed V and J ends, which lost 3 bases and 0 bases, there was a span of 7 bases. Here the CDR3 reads CASSSVGAKNIQYF. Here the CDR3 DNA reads TGTGCCAGCAGCTCCGTCGGAGCCAAAAACATTCAGTACTTC. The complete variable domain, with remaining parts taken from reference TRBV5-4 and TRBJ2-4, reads ETGVTQSPTHLIKTRGQQVTLRCSSQSGHNTVSWYQQALGQGPQFIFQYYREEENGRGNFPPRFSGLQFPNYSSELNVNALELDDSALYLCASSSVGAKNIQYFGAGTRLSVL.

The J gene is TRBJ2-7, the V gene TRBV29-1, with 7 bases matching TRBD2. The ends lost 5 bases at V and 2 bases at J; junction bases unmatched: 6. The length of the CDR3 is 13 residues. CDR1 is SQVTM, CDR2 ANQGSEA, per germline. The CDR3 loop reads CSVSGRATYEQYF. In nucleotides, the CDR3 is TGCAGCGTTTCTGGGAGGGCCACCTACGAGCAGTACTTC.

The CDR3 DNA follows: TGTGCCAGCAGCGTAACAGGCAGCTCCTACAATGAGCAGTTCTTC. Encoded protein: CASSVTGSSYNEQFF. The chain links TRBV9 to TRBJ2-1, with D tentatively TRBD1 (5 bases). CDR1 is SGDLS and CDR2 is YYNGEE in the germline V gene. The CDR3 extends over 15 amino acids. V shed 1 base and J shed 0 bases, with 8 bases lying between them.

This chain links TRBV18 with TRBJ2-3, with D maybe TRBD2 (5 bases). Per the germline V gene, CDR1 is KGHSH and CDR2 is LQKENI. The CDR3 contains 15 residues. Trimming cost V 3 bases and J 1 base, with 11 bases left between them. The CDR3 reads CASSPIRGGTDTQYF. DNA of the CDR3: TGTGCCAGCTCACCCATACGGGGTGGCACAGATACGCAGTATTTT.

CDR3: CASSQYPRDSKFYGYTF. CDR3 DNA: TGCGCCAGCAGCCAGTACCCTCGGGACAGCAAATTCTATGGCTACACCTTC. The chain recombines TRBV4-1 with TRBJ1-2; 7 bases are a match to TRBD1. Trimming at V came to 3 bases and at J to 4 bases, leaving 14 bases not matched to a gene. Germline lookup yields CDR1 MGHRA and CDR2 YSYEKL. The CDR3 covers 17 residues.

CDR3 protein: CASIGSGNTIYF. Written as DNA, the CDR3 is TGTGCCAGCATCGGCTCTGGAAACACCATATATTTT. This chain joins TRBV2 and TRBJ1-3; D is undetermined. Between the trimmed V and J ends, which lost 7 bases and 0 bases, there was a span of 4 bases. This CDR3 comprises 12 residues. The germline CDR1 and CDR2 sequences are SNHLY and FYNNEI.

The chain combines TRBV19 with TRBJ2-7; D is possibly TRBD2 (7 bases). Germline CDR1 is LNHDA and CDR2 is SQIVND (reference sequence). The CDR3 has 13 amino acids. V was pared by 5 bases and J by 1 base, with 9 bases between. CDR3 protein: CASSGGASYEQYF. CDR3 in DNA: TGTGCCAGTAGTGGGGGGGCTTCCTACGAGCAGTACTTC.

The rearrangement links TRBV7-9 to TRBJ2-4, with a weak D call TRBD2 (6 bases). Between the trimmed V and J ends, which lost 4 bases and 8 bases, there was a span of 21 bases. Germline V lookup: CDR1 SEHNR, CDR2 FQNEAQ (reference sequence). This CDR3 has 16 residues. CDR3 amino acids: CASSYEPGGGVDIQYF. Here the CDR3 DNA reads TGTGCCAGCAGCTACGAACCCGGGGGAGGCGTGGACATTCAGTACTTC.

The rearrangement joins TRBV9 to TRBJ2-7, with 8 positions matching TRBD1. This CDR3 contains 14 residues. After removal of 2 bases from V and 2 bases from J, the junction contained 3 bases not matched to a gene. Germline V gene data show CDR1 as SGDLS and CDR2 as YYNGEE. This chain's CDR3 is CASSVAQGAYEQYF. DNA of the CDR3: TGTGCCAGCAGCGTTGCACAGGGGGCCTACGAGCAGTACTTC.

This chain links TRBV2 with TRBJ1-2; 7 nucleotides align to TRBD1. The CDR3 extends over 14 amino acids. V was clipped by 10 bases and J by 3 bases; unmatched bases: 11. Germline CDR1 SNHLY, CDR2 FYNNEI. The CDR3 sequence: CATVSEGTDYGYTF. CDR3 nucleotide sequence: TGTGCCACCGTTTCAGAGGGGACAGACTATGGCTACACCTTC.

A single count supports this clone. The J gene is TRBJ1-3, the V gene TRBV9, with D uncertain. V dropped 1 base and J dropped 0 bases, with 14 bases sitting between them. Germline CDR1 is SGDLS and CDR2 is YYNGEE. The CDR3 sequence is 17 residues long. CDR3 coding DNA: TGTGCCAGCAGCGTAAGCCAGGCCCCCTACTCTGGAAACACCATATATTTT. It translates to CASSVSQAPYSGNTIYF.

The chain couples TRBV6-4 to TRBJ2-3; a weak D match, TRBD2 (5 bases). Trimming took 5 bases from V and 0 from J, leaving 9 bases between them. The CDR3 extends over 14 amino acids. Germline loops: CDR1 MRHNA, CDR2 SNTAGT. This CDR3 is CASSPGVSTDTQYF. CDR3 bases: TGTGCCAGCAGTCCCGGGGTGAGCACAGATACGCAGTATTTT.

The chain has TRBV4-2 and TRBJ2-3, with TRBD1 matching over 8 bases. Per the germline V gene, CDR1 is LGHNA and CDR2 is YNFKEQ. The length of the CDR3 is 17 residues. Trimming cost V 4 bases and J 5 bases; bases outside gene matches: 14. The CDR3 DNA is TGTGCCAGCAGCCGTCTTGACAGGGGTGGGGATGAAGATACGCAGTATTTT. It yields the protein CASSRLDRGGDEDTQYF.

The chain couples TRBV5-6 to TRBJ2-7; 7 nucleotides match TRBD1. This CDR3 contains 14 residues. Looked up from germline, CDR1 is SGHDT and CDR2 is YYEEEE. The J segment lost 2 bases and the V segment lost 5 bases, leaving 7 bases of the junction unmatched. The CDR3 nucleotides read TGTGCCAGCAGTCCGATCGACAGGGCCTACGAGCAGTACTTC. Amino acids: CASSPIDRAYEQYF.